Many counts were recorded for the clone carrying this T cell receptor (beta chain). What it binds is not known. The data stem from a study of T cell repertoires in cytomegalovirus infection. For the study at large: Public signatures in TCR beta pointed to CMV infection and matching HLA type. Study-wide results and limits: Dominating the ex vivo response were HLA-C-restricted CMV-specific TCR beta clonotypes.

TCRdb processed the reads anew with MiXCR; each CDR3 protein has one entry. Here the sample spans hundreds of thousands of distinct CDR3 sequences, around a sixth being singletons. This clonotype originated in a human donor in good health (CMV status not recorded). Some clones in this sample may be carry-over from other donors' samples. Sample: PBMCs.

CDR3: CASSYSSSVQYF. In DNA form, the CDR3 reads TGTGCCAGCAGTTACAGTAGTTCTGTGCAGTACTTC. This chain joins TRBV12-3 or TRBV12-4 and TRBJ2-7; D is unclear. The CDR3 consists of 12 residues. Trimming took 4 bases from V and 9 from J, leaving 13 bases between them.